This T cell receptor (beta chain) originates from a study of regulatory T cells in long-lasting Graves disease. Study summary: Graves' patients, newly diagnosed, had taken antithyroid drugs under 3 months.

CDR3 regions were amplified by Arm-PCR using iRepertoire HTBI primers to build TCR beta libraries. TCRdb redid the calling of the multiplex PCR reads with MiXCR, one entry per CDR3 protein. The sample includes 550,000 to 600,000 distinct CDR3 sequences, about 16% of them seen just once. V was trimmed by 3 bases and J by 6 bases, leaving 15 bases between them. Per germline, CDR1 MGHRA and CDR2 YSYEKL. The CDR3 contains 14 residues. Time point described: newly diagnosed GD, antithyroid drugs for less than 3 months. The TCR library was made from RNA that had been extracted from PBMCs in TRIzol. The data were also submitted as part of a second study, on T cells in Graves' hyperthyroidism and ophthalmopathy.

Sequenced material: peripheral blood mononuclear cells (PBMCs), taken at new diagnosis, from a patient treated with antithyroid drugs. The chain recombines TRBV4-1 with TRBJ2-7; tentative D call: TRBD1 (7 bases). This sequence was found in a man between 18 and 29 years old with Graves disease. The CDR3 DNA sequence: TGCGCCAGCAGCCAGGGTCAGGGGGGAGCCGAGCAGTACTTC. It translates to CASSQGQGGAEQYF.